What follows are 18 T cell receptor beta chains derived from one specimen sequenced in a study of esophageal squamous cell carcinoma under preoperative chemotherapy. MiXCR, applied by TCRdb to the PCR reads, yields one record per CDR3 protein. The sample contains just over 30,000 distinct CDR3 sequences, roughly 50% of which appear only once. Time point: before preoperative PTX-NDP chemotherapy. The sample was gathered from a patient given preoperative chemotherapy. Receptors were obtained from a human donor with esophageal squamous cell carcinoma. The donor label of this sample is uncertain.

This clonotype was observed many times. V usage is TRBV6-5 and J usage is TRBJ1-2, with D possibly being TRBD1 (5 bases). Trimming stripped 3 bases from V and 7 bases from J, with 9 bases between. CDR3 length: 12 residues. The germline CDR1 and CDR2 sequences are MNHEY and SVGAGI. The CDR3 reads CASSYQGGGYTF. The CDR3, as DNA: TGTGCCAGCAGTTATCAGGGCGGTGGCTACACCTTC.

This clonotype was detected many times. The chain carries TRBV12-3 or TRBV12-4 and TRBJ2-3; D remains unclear. Trimming removed 6 bases from V and 3 bases from J, with 13 bases in between. The CDR3 has 14 residues. Here the CDR3 reads CASRSAGRTDTQYF. The CDR3 DNA reads as TGTGCCAGCAGGTCGGCAGGACGAACAGATACGCAGTATTTT.

The rearrangement links TRBV12-5 to TRBJ2-1; D not certain. The CDR3 totals 15 residues. The germline gives CDR1 LGHNT, CDR2 FRNRAP. V lost 0 bases and J lost 4, with 10 bases in between. The CDR3 is CASGLVRALYNEQFF. CDR3 DNA sequence: TGTGCTAGTGGTTTGGTACGGGCCCTTTACAATGAGCAGTTCTTC. Looking up the rest from reference TRBV12-5 and TRBJ2-1 gives the full variable domain: DARVTQTPRHKVTEMGQEVTMRCQPILGHNTVFWYRQTMMQGLELLAYFRNRAPLDDSGMPKDRFSAEMPDATLATLKIQPSEPRDSAVYFCASGLVRALYNEQFFGPGTRLTVL.

V is TRBV7-3 and J is TRBJ2-7; 14 bases are a match to TRBD2. The end of the DNA aligns better with TRBJ2-1, so the J call may be wrong. Looked up from germline, CDR1 is SGHTA and CDR2 is FQGTGA. This CDR3 is built from 15 residues. The CDR3 DNA sequence: TGTGCCAGCAGCTTAGGGACTAGCGGGAGTTCCGAGCAGTTCTTC. Translation gives CASSLGTSGSSEQFF.

The chain recombines TRBV6-2 or TRBV6-3 with TRBJ2-1; 12 bases map to TRBD1. The DNA end favors TRBJ2-7, so the J call may be wrong. The CDR3 consists of 14 residues. Germline V gives CDR1 MNHEY, CDR2 SVGEGT. As DNA, the CDR3 is TGTGCCAGCGTTCCGGGACAGGGGGCCAGTGAGCAGTACTTC. Translation: CASVPGQGASEQYF.

In this sample, this clonotype turned up once. A read error may produce the germline difference seen at one junction end. The J gene is TRBJ2-4, the V gene TRBV7-9; the match to TRBD2 covers 9 bases. From germline, CDR1 is SEHNR and CDR2 FQNEAQ (reference sequence). The CDR3 totals 17 residues. The CDR3 sequence: CASSPLAGVRSKNMQYF. In nucleotides, the CDR3 is TGTGCCAGCAGCCCTTTAGCGGGGGTGCGAAGCAAAAACATGCAGTACTTT.

Ten or more counts support this clonotype. The chain recombines TRBV6-5 with TRBJ2-7; D gene unclear. Germline CDR1 reads MNHEY; CDR2 reads SVGAGI. Deletions cut 4 bases from V and 3 bases from J, with 10 bases between. The CDR3 has 13 residues. The CDR3 DNA is TGTGCCAGCAGTTTCACTGTGAGCTACGAGCAGTACTTC. Translation gives CASSFTVSYEQYF.

This clonotype was counted a few times. This sequence may be a read error, since a much larger clone differs from it by one base. The rearrangement links TRBV5-3 to TRBJ2-1; tentative D call: TRBD1 (6 bases). TRBV5-3 is flagged as an ORF with uncertain function. The V and J ends lost 4 bases and 13 bases respectively, with 27 bases between them. This CDR3 is built from 16 residues. This CDR3 is CARSVKPTGPSETQFF. The CDR3, as DNA: TGTGCCAGAAGCGTTAAACCGACAGGACCCTCCGAGACCCAGTTCTTC.

This sequence joins TRBV7-2 and TRBJ2-1; 9 bases match TRBD2. The CDR3 consists of 14 residues. Trimming cost V 10 bases and J 6 bases; bases outside gene matches: 10. Germline CDR1 reads SGHTA; CDR2 reads FQGNSA. The CDR3 DNA follows: TGTGCCACACCGAGGGGTAGCGGGAGCAATGAGCAGTTCTTC. This gives the protein CATPRGSGSNEQFF.

This clonotype is deemed medium-sized. The genes are TRBV7-2 and TRBJ2-3, with a possible D match to TRBD2 (6 bases). V was pared by 1 base and J by 10 bases, with 15 bases between. In germline, CDR1 is SGHTA, CDR2 FQGNSA. This CDR3 has 14 residues. The CDR3 nucleotides read TGTGCCAGCAGCTTAGTGACCGGGGGTGGGCCGCAGTATTTT. Its protein product is CASSLVTGGGPQYF.

This clonotype appeared many times. This sequence joins TRBV28 and TRBJ2-1, with 8 bases identical to TRBD1. Germline V gene sequence: CDR1 MDHEN, CDR2 SYDVKM. The CDR3 has 15 residues. V dropped 4 bases and J dropped 6; count of bases not matched to a gene: 8. CDR3 DNA: TGTGCCAGCAGTTACTCCAGGGGGCTTGGCAATGAGCAGTTCTTC. Its translation: CASSYSRGLGNEQFF.

This clonotype has a single count. A read error may explain this, as a much larger clone is one base away. The V call is TRBV7-2, the J call TRBJ2-1; 7 bases align to TRBD2. CDR3 length: 15 residues. The V and J ends lost 3 bases and 13 bases, in that order; junction bases with no gene match: 15. Per germline, CDR1 SGHTA and CDR2 FQGNSA. CDR3 amino acids: CASSLGGTEQETQFF. Here the CDR3 DNA reads TGTGCCAGCAGCTTGGGAGGGACGGAGCAAGAGACCCAGTTCTTC.

Regarding this clonotype: A junction boundary mismatches the germline segment, possibly from a read error. The chain employs TRBV12-3 or TRBV12-4 and TRBJ2-5, with D perhaps TRBD2 (6 bases). This CDR3 region has 14 residues. The CDR3 is CAGPAGGDQDTQYF. The CDR3 coding sequence is TGTGCGGGGCCCGCCGGCGGGGACCAAGACACCCAGTACTTC.

This clonotype was seen many times. The rearrangement uses TRBV12-3 or TRBV12-4 and TRBJ2-5, with 8 bases aligning to TRBD2. V lost 0 bases and J lost 11; bases outside the gene matches: 14. CDR3 length equals 16 residues. CDR3 loop: CASSLAKRERGNEQYF. CDR3 nucleotide sequence: TGTGCCAGCAGTTTAGCAAAGCGGGAGAGGGGGAATGAGCAGTACTTC.

This clonotype is medium-sized within its sample. CDR3 DNA: TGTGCCAGCAGCCGGCGCGTGGGGGGGTGGACCAATGAGCAGTTCTTC. Translation gives CASSRRVGGWTNEQFF. This chain links TRBV7-8 with TRBJ2-1; 7 bases map to TRBD2. V dropped 5 bases and J dropped 6; count of bases not matched to a gene: 13. This CDR3 is 16 amino acids long. Germline CDR1 SGHVS, CDR2 FQNEAQ.

A remark on this clonotype: A junction end diverges from the germline sequence, so it may reflect a read error. The chain recombines TRBV6-1 with TRBJ2-5, with D possibly matching TRBD2 (6 bases). Germline CDR1 is MNHNS and CDR2 is SASEGT. The length of the CDR3 is 13 residues. CDR3 in DNA: TGTGCCGGCACCACCGCGCCGGGGGAGACCCTGTCCTTC. It yields the protein CAGTTAPGETLSF.

Regarding this clonotype: The junction and the germline gene differ at one end; a read error may be behind it. V gene TRBV7-2 combines with J gene TRBJ2-4; 7 bases match TRBD2. The germline gives CDR1 SGHTA, CDR2 FQGNSA. This CDR3 has 14 residues. The CDR3 region is CAGSGAGAEDIQYF. The CDR3 DNA is TGTGCCGGGAGCGGGGCCGGGGCAGAAGACATCCAGTACTTC.

By sample share, this clonotype is medium-sized. J is TRBJ2-1 and V is TRBV7-2; tentative D call: TRBD1 (6 bases). Germline V gene sequence: CDR1 SGHTA, CDR2 FQGNSA. The length of the CDR3 is 15 residues. Trimming took 5 bases from V and 5 from J, leaving 16 bases between them. This chain's CDR3 is CASSPTGTLHNEQFF. CDR3 coding DNA: TGTGCCAGCAGCCCTACCGGGACACTTCACAATGAGCAGTTCTTC.